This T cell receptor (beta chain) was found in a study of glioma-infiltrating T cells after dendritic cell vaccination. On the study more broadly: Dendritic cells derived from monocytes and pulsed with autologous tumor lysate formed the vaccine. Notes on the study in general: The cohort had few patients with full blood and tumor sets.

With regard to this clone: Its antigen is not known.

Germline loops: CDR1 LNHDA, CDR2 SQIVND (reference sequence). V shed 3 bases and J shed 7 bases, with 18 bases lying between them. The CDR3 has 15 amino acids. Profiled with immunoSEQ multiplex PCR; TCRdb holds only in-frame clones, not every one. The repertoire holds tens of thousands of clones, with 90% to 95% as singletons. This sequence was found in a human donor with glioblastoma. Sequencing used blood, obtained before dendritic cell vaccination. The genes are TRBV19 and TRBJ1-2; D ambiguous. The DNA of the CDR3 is TGTGCCAGTAGTATGGTGGGGAGCTCATATAGTGGCTACACCTTC. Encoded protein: CASSMVGSSYSGYTF.